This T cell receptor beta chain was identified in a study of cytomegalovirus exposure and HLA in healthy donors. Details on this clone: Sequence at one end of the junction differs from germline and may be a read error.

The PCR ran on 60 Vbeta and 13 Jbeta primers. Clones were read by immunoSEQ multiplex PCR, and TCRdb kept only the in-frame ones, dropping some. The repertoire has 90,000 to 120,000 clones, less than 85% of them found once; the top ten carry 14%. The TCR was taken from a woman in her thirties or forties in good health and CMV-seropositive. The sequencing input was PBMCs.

In DNA form, the CDR3 reads TGTGCCACCAGCGGAGATAACAGGGGTACGCAGTATTTT. This codes for CATSGDNRGTQYF. This chain uses TRBV15 with TRBJ2-3, with 7 bases lining up with TRBD1. The germline V gene has CDR1 LNHNV and CDR2 YYDKDF (reference sequence). This CDR3 is built from 13 residues.